One and the same sample provided the 22 T cell receptor beta chains below, sequenced in a study of blood T cell repertoires in COVID-19. The data were produced by immunoSEQ multiplex PCR, yet TCRdb's version contains in-frame clones alone and is incomplete. The sample carries 150,000 or so clones, roughly 79% recorded once. Sequences were obtained from peripheral blood. These receptors all stem from a human donor with acute or convalescent COVID-19. The donor label of this sample is uncertain.

The V and J genes are TRBV7-2 and TRBJ2-5; 10 bases are shared with TRBD2. CDR3 size: 16 residues. Trimming removed 1 base from V and 5 bases from J; junction bases left unmatched: 7. Germline values: CDR1 SGHTA, CDR2 FQGNSA. The CDR3 nucleotides read TGTGCCAGCAGCTTAGGTTCTAGCGGGGGCCGGGAGACCCAGTACTTC. This codes for CASSLGSSGGRETQYF.

The CDR3, as DNA: TGTGCCAGTAGTATAGGGACAGGGGAAAACCAAGAGACCCAGTACTTC. Translating gives CASSIGTGENQETQYF. This chain connects TRBV19 to TRBJ2-5; 9 nucleotides align to TRBD1. The germline V gene has CDR1 LNHDA and CDR2 SQIVND (reference sequence). The CDR3 runs 16 residues. The trim removed 1 base at V and 0 bases at J, leaving 3 bases unmatched.

The sample holds a few counts of this clone. This chain joins TRBV3-1 (or the pseudogene TRBV3-2) and TRBJ1-2; weak D call: TRBD1 (5 bases). The CDR3 runs to 14 residues. Trimming cost V 5 bases and J 5 bases, with 15 bases left between them. Germline V gives CDR1 LGHDT, CDR2 YNNKEL (reference sequence). DNA of the CDR3: TGTGCCAGCAGCTTCGGGGGTCGGACTTATGGCTACACCTTC. Translated: CASSFGGRTYGYTF.

This clone was seen just once. The chain recombines TRBV5-5 with TRBJ1-5; possible D gene TRBD1, 6 bases. The germline V gene encodes CDR1 SGHKS and CDR2 YYEKEE (reference sequence). The CDR3 spans 15 residues. The germline V and J ends were trimmed by 0 bases and 5 bases, with 12 bases remaining between them. CDR3 sequence: CASSLGQERYQPQHF. CDR3 nucleotide sequence: TGTGCCAGCAGCTTGGGACAGGAGCGCTATCAGCCCCAGCATTTT.

V usage is TRBV6-1 and J usage is TRBJ1-1, with unresolved D. Per the germline V gene, CDR1 is MNHNS and CDR2 is SASEGT. The CDR3 is made up of 15 amino acids. Trimming pared 1 base from V and 5 bases from J, leaving 14 bases between. This CDR3 is CASSEVAGGWTEAFF. The CDR3 coding sequence is TGTGCCAGCAGTGAAGTGGCCGGAGGATGGACTGAAGCTTTCTTT.

This clone was seen only a few times. This chain uses TRBV6-6 with TRBJ1-1; D is unresolved. The CDR3 totals 13 residues. Germline values: CDR1 MNHNY, CDR2 SVGAGI (reference sequence). Trimming shortened V by 5 bases and J by 2 bases, and 9 bases separated the two germline ends. CDR3 sequence: CASSPGENTEAFF. The CDR3 DNA reads TGTGCCAGCAGTCCCGGGGAAAACACTGAAGCTTTCTTT.

The rearrangement joins TRBV3-1 (or the pseudogene TRBV3-2) to TRBJ2-1; 9 bases match TRBD2. Germline V gene data show CDR1 as LGHDT and CDR2 as YNNKEL (reference sequence). This CDR3 contains 16 residues. V lost 0 bases and J lost 4; bases outside the gene matches: 4. CDR3 coding DNA: TGTGCCAGCAGCCAAGATAGGCTAGCGGGGTACAATGAGCAGTTCTTC. Its protein is CASSQDRLAGYNEQFF.

The chain combines TRBV18 with TRBJ1-3; TRBD1 matches at 8 bases. J was trimmed by 0 bases and V by 5 bases; bases with no gene match: 9. Germline lookup yields CDR1 KGHSH and CDR2 LQKENI. This CDR3 region has 17 residues. The CDR3 region is CASSKTGVGPSGNTIYF. CDR3 DNA: TGTGCCAGCTCAAAGACAGGGGTTGGGCCCTCTGGAAACACCATATATTTT.

This clone was seen a handful of times. J is TRBJ1-6 and V is TRBV6-6; TRBD1 matches 8 bases. Per germline, CDR1 MNHNY and CDR2 SVGAGI (reference sequence). The CDR3 loop spans 18 amino acids. The V gene end was trimmed by 5 bases and the J gene end by 0 bases; junction bases not matched to a gene: 9. CDR3 DNA: TGTGCCAGCAGTCTACGACAGGGGCCGAGCTCCTATAATTCACCCCTCCACTTT. It encodes CASSLRQGPSSYNSPLHF.

This chain connects TRBV6-1 to TRBJ2-7, with D maybe TRBD2 (5 bases). Germline V gene data show CDR1 as MNHNS and CDR2 as SASEGT. Trimming pared 0 bases from V and 2 bases from J, leaving 11 bases between. The CDR3 has 15 amino acids. The CDR3 spells CASSEARPGTYEQYF. For the CDR3, the DNA is TGTGCCAGCAGTGAAGCGAGACCGGGAACCTACGAGCAGTACTTC.

V gene TRBV9 combines with J gene TRBJ2-1, with TRBD2 identical over 9 bases. The CDR3 has 15 amino acids. Germline loops: CDR1 SGDLS, CDR2 YYNGEE. The V segment lost 2 bases and the J segment 4 bases; nucleotides outside the gene matches: 4. The CDR3 sequence is CASSVLAGIYNEQFF. The DNA for the CDR3 is TGTGCCAGCAGCGTGCTAGCGGGGATTTACAATGAGCAGTTCTTC.

The rearrangement joins TRBV6-5 to TRBJ1-1, with D unclear. The CDR3 runs 13 residues. Germline values: CDR1 MNHEY, CDR2 SVGAGI. V was shortened by 4 bases and J by 2 bases, with 8 bases between the two germline ends. The CDR3 loop reads CASSSGPNTEAFF. Here the CDR3 DNA reads TGTGCCAGCAGTTCAGGTCCTAACACTGAAGCTTTCTTT.

This chain connects TRBV20-1 to TRBJ1-5; TRBD1 matches at 9 bases. With 4 bases clipped from V and 12 bases from J, the junction kept 4 bases outside the gene matches. CDR1 and CDR2 from the germline V gene are DFQATT and SNEGSKA (reference sequence). This CDR3 has 11 amino acids. The CDR3 sequence: CSATTGGLQHF. The CDR3 coding sequence is TGCAGTGCTACTACAGGGGGCCTCCAGCATTTT.

The gene calls are TRBV5-1 and TRBJ1-1; TRBD1 might be the D (5 bases). Trimming left V 7 bases short and J 4 bases short, with 17 bases between. The CDR3 is 14 residues long. The germline V gene encodes CDR1 SGHRS and CDR2 YFSETQ. The DNA of the CDR3 is TGCGCCAGCCGCCTTGGGCAGGGCCTCACTGAAGCTTTCTTT. Amino acids: CASRLGQGLTEAFF.

The chain links TRBV15 to TRBJ2-5; tentatively, D is TRBD1 (6 bases). Germline loops: CDR1 LNHNV, CDR2 YYDKDF (reference sequence). Trimming cost V 0 bases and J 5 bases, with 13 bases left between them. This CDR3 region has 15 residues. CDR3 sequence reads: CATSRDRRQAETQYF. The DNA of the CDR3 is TGTGCCACCAGCAGAGATCGGAGACAGGCGGAGACCCAGTACTTC.

The chain carries TRBV24-1 and TRBJ2-5; TRBD2 matches 8 bases. This CDR3 is built from 16 residues. With V trimmed by 4 bases and J by 2 bases, 8 bases remained unmatched. From germline, CDR1 is KGHDR and CDR2 SFDVKD. The CDR3 spells CATSDRTSLPQETQYF. In nucleotides, the CDR3 is TGTGCCACCAGTGACAGGACTAGCCTCCCACAAGAGACCCAGTACTTC.

Here the CDR3 DNA reads TGCGCCAGCAGCCCGGGACTGCTGAACACTGAAGCTTTCTTT. It specifies CASSPGLLNTEAFF. The rearrangement joins TRBV5-1 to TRBJ1-1; TRBD1 is a possible D gene (5 bases). The CDR3 is 14 residues long. V was trimmed by 4 bases and J by 0 bases, leaving 10 bases between them. From germline, CDR1 is SGHRS and CDR2 YFSETQ.

This chain uses TRBV28 with TRBJ1-5; no definite D call. This CDR3 contains 11 residues. The germline V and J ends were trimmed by 4 bases and 10 bases, with 8 bases remaining between them. Germline lookup yields CDR1 MDHEN and CDR2 SYDVKM. CDR3 sequence reads: CASSSPQPQHF. CDR3 DNA sequence: TGTGCCAGCAGTTCCCCACAACCCCAGCATTTT. The full variable domain, with the rest looked up from reference TRBV28 and TRBJ1-5, is DVKVTQSSRYLVKRTGEKVFLECVQDMDHENMFWYRQDPGLGLRLIYFSYDVKMKEKGDIPEGYSVSREKKERFSLILESASTNQTSMYLCASSSPQPQHFGDGTRLSIL.

The V call is TRBV30, the J call TRBJ1-2, with TRBD1 identical over 8 bases. V trimming: 2 bases; J trimming: 8 bases; junction bases outside the gene matches: 7. The CDR3 is 13 amino acids. CDR1 and CDR2 (germline): GTSNPN, SVGIG (reference sequence). CDR3 bases: TGTGCCTGGAGTCCCTCTCAGGGGGCCGGCTACACCTTC. It encodes CAWSPSQGAGYTF.

The chain carries TRBV11-2 and TRBJ1-3, with 8 bases that match TRBD1. The J segment lost 0 bases and the V segment lost 6 bases, leaving 4 bases of the junction unmatched. The CDR3 contains 15 residues. The germline V gene encodes CDR1 SGHAT and CDR2 FQNNGV. CDR3 nucleotides: TGTGCCAGCAGGGACAGGGCCGGCTCTGGAAACACCATATATTTT. Protein product: CASRDRAGSGNTIYF.

The chain links TRBV7-8 to TRBJ1-2; unclear D gene. This CDR3 has 15 residues. Germline values: CDR1 SGHVS, CDR2 FQNEAQ. V lost 4 bases and J lost 5, with 17 bases in between. In nucleotides, the CDR3 is TGTGCCAGCAGCTCAGCAGAGCCACGCTTGTATGGCTACACCTTC. Its protein is CASSSAEPRLYGYTF.

The J gene is TRBJ1-1, the V gene TRBV13; 9 positions agree with TRBD1. The CDR3 is 16 amino acids. V shed 5 bases and J 2 bases; nucleotides not matched to a gene: 9. Germline CDR1 reads PRHDT; CDR2 reads FYEKMQ (reference sequence). DNA of the CDR3: TGTGCCAGCAGCAAGGGACAGGGAGTCGTTAACACTGAAGCTTTCTTT. It yields the protein CASSKGQGVVNTEAFF.